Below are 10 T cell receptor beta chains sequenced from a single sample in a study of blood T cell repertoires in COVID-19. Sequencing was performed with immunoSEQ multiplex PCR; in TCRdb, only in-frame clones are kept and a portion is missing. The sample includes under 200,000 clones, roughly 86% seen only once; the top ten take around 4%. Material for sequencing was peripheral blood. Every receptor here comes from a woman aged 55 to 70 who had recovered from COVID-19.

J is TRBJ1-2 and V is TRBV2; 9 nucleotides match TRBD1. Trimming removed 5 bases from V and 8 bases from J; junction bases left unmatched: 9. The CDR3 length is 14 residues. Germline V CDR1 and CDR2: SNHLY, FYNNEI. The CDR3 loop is CASSRGTGRGGYTF. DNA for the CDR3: TGTGCCAGCAGTCGCGGGACAGGGAGGGGCGGCTACACCTTC.

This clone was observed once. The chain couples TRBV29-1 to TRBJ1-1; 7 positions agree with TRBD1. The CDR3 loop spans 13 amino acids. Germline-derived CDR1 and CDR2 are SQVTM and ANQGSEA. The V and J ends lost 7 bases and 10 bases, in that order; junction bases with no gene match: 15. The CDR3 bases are TGCAGCGAGGGTGGAGTAACAGGGGAGGTAGCTTTCTTT. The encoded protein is CSEGGVTGEVAFF.

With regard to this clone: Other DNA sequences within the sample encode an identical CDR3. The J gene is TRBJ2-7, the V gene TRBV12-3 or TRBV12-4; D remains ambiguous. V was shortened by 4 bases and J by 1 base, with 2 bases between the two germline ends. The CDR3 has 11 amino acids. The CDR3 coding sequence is TGTGCCAGCAGTTCTTCCTACGAGCAGTACTTC. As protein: CASSSSYEQYF.

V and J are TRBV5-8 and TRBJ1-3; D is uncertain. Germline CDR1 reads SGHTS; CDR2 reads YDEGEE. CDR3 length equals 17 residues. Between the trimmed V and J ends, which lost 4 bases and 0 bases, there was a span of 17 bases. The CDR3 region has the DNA TGTGCCAGCAGCATGGGGAGCGTCGCCTACTCTGGAAACACCATATATTTT. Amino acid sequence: CASSMGSVAYSGNTIYF. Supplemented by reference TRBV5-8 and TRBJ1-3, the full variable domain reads EAGVTQSPTHLIKTRGQQATLRCSPISGHTSVYWYQQALGLGLQFLLWYDEGEERNRGNFPPRFSGRQFPNYSSELNVNALELEDSALYLCASSMGSVAYSGNTIYFGEGSWLTVV.

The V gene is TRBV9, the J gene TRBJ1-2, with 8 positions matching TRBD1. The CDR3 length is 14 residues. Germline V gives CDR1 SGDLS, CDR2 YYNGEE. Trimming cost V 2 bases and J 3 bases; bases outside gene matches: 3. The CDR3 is CASSVTGADYGYTF. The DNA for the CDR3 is TGTGCCAGCAGCGTGACAGGGGCAGACTATGGCTACACCTTC.

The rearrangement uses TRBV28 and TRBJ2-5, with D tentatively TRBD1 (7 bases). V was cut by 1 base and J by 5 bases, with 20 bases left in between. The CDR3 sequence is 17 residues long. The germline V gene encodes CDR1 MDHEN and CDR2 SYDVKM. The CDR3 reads CASSLYSGQVKTETQYF. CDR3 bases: TGTGCCAGCAGTTTATATAGCGGACAGGTGAAGACGGAGACCCAGTACTTC.

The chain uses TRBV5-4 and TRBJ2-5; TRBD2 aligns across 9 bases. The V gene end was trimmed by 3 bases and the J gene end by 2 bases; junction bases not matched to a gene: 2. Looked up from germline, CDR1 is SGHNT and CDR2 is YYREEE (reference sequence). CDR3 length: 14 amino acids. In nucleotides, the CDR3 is TGTGCCAGCAGCTCAGGACTAGCGCAAGAGACCCAGTACTTC. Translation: CASSSGLAQETQYF.

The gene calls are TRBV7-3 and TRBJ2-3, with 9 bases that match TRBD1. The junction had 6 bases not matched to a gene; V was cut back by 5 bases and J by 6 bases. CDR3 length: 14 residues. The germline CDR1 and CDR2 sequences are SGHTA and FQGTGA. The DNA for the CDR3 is TGTGCCAGCAGCGAGGGACAGGGTATTGATACGCAGTATTTT. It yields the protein CASSEGQGIDTQYF.

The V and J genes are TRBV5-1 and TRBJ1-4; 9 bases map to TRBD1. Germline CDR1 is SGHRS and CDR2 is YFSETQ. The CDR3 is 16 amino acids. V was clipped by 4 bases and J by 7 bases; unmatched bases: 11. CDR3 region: CASSNPTTGGFEKLFF. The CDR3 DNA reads TGCGCCAGCAGCAACCCCACAACAGGGGGCTTTGAAAAACTGTTTTTT.

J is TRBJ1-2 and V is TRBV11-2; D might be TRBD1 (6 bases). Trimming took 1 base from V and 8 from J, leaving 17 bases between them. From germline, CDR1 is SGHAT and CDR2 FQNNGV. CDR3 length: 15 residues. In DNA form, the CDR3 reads TGTGCCAGCAGCTTAGTGTTCCAGGGGCCGAAGGGCTACACCTTC. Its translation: CASSLVFQGPKGYTF.